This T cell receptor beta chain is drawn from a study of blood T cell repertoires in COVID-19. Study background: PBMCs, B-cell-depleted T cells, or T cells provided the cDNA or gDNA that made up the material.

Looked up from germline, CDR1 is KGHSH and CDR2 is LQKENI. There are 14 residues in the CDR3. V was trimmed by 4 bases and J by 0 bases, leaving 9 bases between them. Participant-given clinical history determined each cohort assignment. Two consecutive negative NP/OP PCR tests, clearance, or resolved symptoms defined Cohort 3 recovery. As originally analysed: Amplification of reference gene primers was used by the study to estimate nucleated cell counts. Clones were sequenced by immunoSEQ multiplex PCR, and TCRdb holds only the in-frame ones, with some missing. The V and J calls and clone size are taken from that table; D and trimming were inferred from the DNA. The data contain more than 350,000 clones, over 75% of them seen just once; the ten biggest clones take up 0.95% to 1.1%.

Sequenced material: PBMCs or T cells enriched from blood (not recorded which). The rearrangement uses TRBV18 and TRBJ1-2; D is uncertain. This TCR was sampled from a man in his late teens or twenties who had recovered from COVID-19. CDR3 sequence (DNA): TGTGCCAGCTCACAGAGTACTGCTAACTATGGCTACACCTTC. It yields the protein CASSQSTANYGYTF.